This entry lists 12 T cell receptor beta chains sequenced from one sample in a study of somatic mutations in cytotoxic T cells in rheumatoid arthritis. TCRdb's copy holds only in-frame clones and misses some; the assay was immunoSEQ multiplex PCR. The sample includes approximately 20,000 clones, over 70% of them seen just once. Sequences were obtained from CD8+ T cells sorted from blood. The origin of the receptors is a woman aged 45-65 years in good health.

This clone occurred once. This chain connects TRBV7-8 to TRBJ2-5; 8 bases agree with TRBD2. The V segment lost 5 bases and the J segment 5 bases; nucleotides outside the gene matches: 13. This CDR3 has 16 residues. CDR1 is SGHVS and CDR2 is FQNEAQ in the germline V gene. CDR3 bases: TGTGCCAGCAGCCCAGGCGCGGGGGGCTTAGTGGAGACCCAGTACTTC. It specifies CASSPGAGGLVETQYF.

The chain joins TRBV13 to TRBJ2-3, with 7 positions matching TRBD1. The junction had 7 bases not matched to a gene; V was cut back by 3 bases and J by 4 bases. Germline V gives CDR1 PRHDT, CDR2 FYEKMQ (reference sequence). CDR3 length: 15 amino acids. CDR3 sequence: CASSLRGRTADTQYF. The CDR3 DNA follows: TGTGCCAGCAGCTTGAGGGGGCGCACGGCAGATACGCAGTATTTT.

This clone was detected a few times. J is TRBJ2-1 and V is TRBV10-3, with a possible D match to TRBD1 (5 bases). The germline V gene has CDR1 ENHRY and CDR2 SYGVKD. CDR3 length: 16 amino acids. The V end was cut by 4 bases, the J end by 4 bases, with 17 bases between. The CDR3 sequence is CAISANRIQPYNEQFF. The CDR3 nucleotides read TGTGCCATCAGTGCCAACAGGATTCAACCTTACAATGAGCAGTTCTTC.

This clone has only a few counts. The chain carries TRBV4-1 and TRBJ2-1; 8 positions match TRBD1. V shed 4 bases, J shed 4 bases, and the junction held 9 bases outside the gene matches. Germline V lookup: CDR1 MGHRA, CDR2 YSYEKL. This CDR3 is built from 16 residues. The DNA for the CDR3 is TGCGCCAGCAGCCCTTTCGCGGACAGGGAATACAATGAGCAGTTCTTC. Translating gives CASSPFADREYNEQFF.

The sample holds a few counts of this clone. J is TRBJ1-1 and V is TRBV25-1; D call uncertain. CDR1 and CDR2 (germline): MGHDK, SYGVNS. The CDR3 contains 13 residues. Deletions cut 2 bases from V and 13 bases from J, with 17 bases between. CDR3 DNA: TGTGCCAGCAGTGAACAGGCGTACGGTGATGTTTTCTTT. Translated, it gives CASSEQAYGDVFF.

This rearrangement joins TRBV6-5 to TRBJ2-7; 9 bases match TRBD2. The CDR3 is made up of 14 amino acids. The V gene end was trimmed by 4 bases and the J gene end by 4 bases; junction bases not matched to a gene: 5. Germline CDR1 and CDR2: MNHEY and SVGAGI. The CDR3 coding sequence is TGTGCCAGCAGTTCGAGTAGCGGGAGTTACGAGCAGTACTTC. It encodes CASSSSSGSYEQYF.

The rearrangement uses TRBV7-7 and TRBJ2-1; 10 nucleotides match TRBD1. Germline V gives CDR1 SSHAT, CDR2 FNYEAQ (reference sequence). V lost 6 bases, J lost 8 bases, and 10 bases stayed unmatched. The CDR3 runs to 15 residues. Here the CDR3 DNA reads TGTGCCAGCAGTCCGGGACAGGGGTCCCTCTATGAGCAGTTCTTC. Protein: CASSPGQGSLYEQFF.

This chain connects TRBV6-5 to TRBJ2-3, with 7 positions matching TRBD2. Germline V gene sequence: CDR1 MNHEY, CDR2 SVGAGI. The CDR3 sequence is 16 residues long. The ends lost 4 bases at V and 3 bases at J; junction bases unmatched: 10. CDR3 protein: CASSWGPQRDTDTQYF. CDR3 in DNA: TGTGCCAGCAGTTGGGGTCCCCAGCGGGATACAGATACGCAGTATTTT.

In its sample, this clone was seen a few times. The rearrangement joins TRBV11-2 to TRBJ2-6; D is uncertain. The CDR3 totals 18 residues. Germline V gene lookup returns CDR1 SGHAT and CDR2 FQNNGV. Trimming pared 5 bases from V and 5 bases from J, leaving 22 bases between. The CDR3 protein is CASSTCPKQQSRANVLTF. CDR3 in DNA: TGTGCCAGCAGCACATGCCCAAAGCAACAAAGTCGGGCCAACGTCCTGACTTTC.

J is TRBJ1-1 and V is TRBV18; D is ambiguous. This CDR3 region has 13 residues. Germline assignment: CDR1 KGHSH and CDR2 LQKENI. Trimming removed 5 bases from V and 0 bases from J, with 7 bases in between. CDR3 region: CASSGQLNTEAFF. The CDR3 nucleotides are TGTGCCAGCTCAGGTCAGTTGAACACTGAAGCTTTCTTT.

V usage is TRBV30 and J usage is TRBJ2-7, with D perhaps matching TRBD2 (6 bases). The CDR3 runs to 14 residues. V was pared by 0 bases and J by 3 bases, with 12 bases between. Germline V CDR1 and CDR2: GTSNPN, SVGIG (reference sequence). The CDR3: CAWSVRGTVYEQYF. The CDR3 DNA follows: TGTGCCTGGAGTGTACGGGGGACCGTCTACGAGCAGTACTTC.

This chain connects TRBV6-6 to TRBJ2-1; 8 bases fit TRBD2. CDR1 is MNHNY and CDR2 is SVGAGI in the germline V gene (reference sequence). The J segment lost 11 bases and the V segment lost 7 bases, leaving 10 bases of the junction unmatched. This CDR3 comprises 13 residues. In DNA, the CDR3 is TGTGCCAGCAACCGGGGGGGGCCTTTCAAGCAGTTCTTC. This sequence encodes CASNRGGPFKQFF.